This T cell receptor beta chain is drawn from a study of Ad26.COV2.S vaccination and SARS-CoV-2 variants. On this clone: Its antigen is currently unknown.

Study-level points and caveats: While placebo recipients had lower spike-specific TCR breadth, vaccine recipients had more.

This CDR3 contains 13 residues. Germline loops: CDR1 SGHRS, CDR2 YFSETQ. The V and J ends lost 7 bases and 5 bases respectively, with 15 bases between them. Treatment noted: some 20 received Ad26.COV2.S at low or high dose, single or two shots; about 5 received placebo; per-sample allocation not given. Sampling took place 63 days after the first vaccine or placebo injection. The protocol was immunoSEQ multiplex PCR, while the TCRdb copy is restricted to in-frame clones and leaves out a portion. Among some 400,000 clones listed, 70% to 90% were seen once. The chain links TRBV5-1 to TRBJ1-1; D uncertain. The receptor was derived from a person aged 18-65 years who received the Ad26.COV2.S COVID-19 vaccine or a placebo. Sequenced here: peripheral blood, sampled in a trial of Ad26.COV2.S vaccine versus placebo. CDR3 sequence reads: CASFGEGRTEAFF. In DNA form, the CDR3 reads TGCGCCAGCTTTGGGGAGGGCCGGACTGAAGCTTTCTTT.